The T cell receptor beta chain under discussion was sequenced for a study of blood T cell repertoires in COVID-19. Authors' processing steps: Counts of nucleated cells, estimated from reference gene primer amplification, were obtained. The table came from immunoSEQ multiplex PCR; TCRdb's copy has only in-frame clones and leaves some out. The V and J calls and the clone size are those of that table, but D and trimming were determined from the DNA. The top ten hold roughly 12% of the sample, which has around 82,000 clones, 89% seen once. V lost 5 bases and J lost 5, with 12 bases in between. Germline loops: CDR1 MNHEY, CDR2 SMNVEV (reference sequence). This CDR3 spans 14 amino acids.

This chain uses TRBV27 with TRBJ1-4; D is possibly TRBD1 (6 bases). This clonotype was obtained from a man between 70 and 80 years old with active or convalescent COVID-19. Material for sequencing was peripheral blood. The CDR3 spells CASSLQGLNEKLFF. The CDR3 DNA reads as TGTGCCAGCAGTCTTCAGGGGCTGAATGAAAAACTGTTTTTT.